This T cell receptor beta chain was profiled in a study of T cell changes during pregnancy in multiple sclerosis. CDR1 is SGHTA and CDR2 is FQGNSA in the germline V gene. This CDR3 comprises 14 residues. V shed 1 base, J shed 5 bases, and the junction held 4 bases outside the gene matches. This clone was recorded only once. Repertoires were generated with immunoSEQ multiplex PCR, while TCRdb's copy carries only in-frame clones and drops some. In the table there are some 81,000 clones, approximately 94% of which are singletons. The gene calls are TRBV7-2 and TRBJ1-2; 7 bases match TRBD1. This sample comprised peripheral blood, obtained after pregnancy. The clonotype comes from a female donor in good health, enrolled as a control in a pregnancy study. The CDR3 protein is CASSLGQGGYGYTF. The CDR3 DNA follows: TGTGCCAGCAGCTTAGGACAGGGCGGATATGGCTACACCTTC. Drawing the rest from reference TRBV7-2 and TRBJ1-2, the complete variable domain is GAGVSQSPSNKVTEKGKDVELRCDPISGHTALYWYRQSLGQGLEFLIYFQGNSAPDKSGLPSDRFSAERTGGSVSTLTIQRTQQEDSAVYLCASSLGQGGYGYTFGSGTRLTVV.